Below, 14 T cell receptor beta chains from the same sample are listed, as sequenced in a study of T-cell memory formation after mild COVID-19. TCRdb re-derived calls from the 5' RACE reads in MiXCR, one entry per CDR3 protein. The sample carries some 600,000 distinct CDR3 sequences, approximately 15% recorded once. The sequencing sample was made of PBMCs or a T cell subset sorted from them (not recorded which). The receptors originated from an adult woman who had mild COVID-19 (a few samples of this study predate the infection). Cell type and time point are not known.

The CDR3 DNA reads TGCAGTGCAGACACCTCTGGGGCCAACGTCCTGACTTTC. It encodes CSADTSGANVLTF. The gene calls are TRBV20-1 and TRBJ2-6; D uncertain. V lost 6 bases and J 0 bases, leaving 6 bases between the germline ends. In germline, CDR1 is DFQATT, CDR2 SNEGSKA (reference sequence). CDR3 size: 13 residues.

This chain connects TRBV3-1 to TRBJ1-2; unclear D gene. Germline CDR1 LGHDT, CDR2 YNNKEL (reference sequence). V shed 2 bases and J shed 7 bases, with 11 bases lying between them. CDR3 size: 13 residues. CDR3 nucleotide sequence: TGTGCCAGCAGCCAACCCTACCGGGTTGGCTACACCTTC. Its protein product is CASSQPYRVGYTF. Full variable domain (remainder filled in from reference TRBV3-1 and TRBJ1-2): DTAVSQTPKYLVTQMGNDKSIKCEQNLGHDTMYWYKQDSKKFLKIMFSYNNKELIINETVPNRFSPKSPDKAHLNLHINSLELGDSAVYFCASSQPYRVGYTFGSGTRLTVV.

V usage is TRBV7-9 and J usage is TRBJ1-6; 8 bases align to TRBD1. Germline V gene sequence: CDR1 SEHNR, CDR2 FQNEAQ (reference sequence). Germline trimming cut 4 bases from V and 7 bases from J; bases unmatched to any gene: 6. The CDR3 contains 15 residues. The CDR3 region is CASSSGQGQNSPLHF. As DNA, the CDR3 is TGTGCCAGCAGCTCCGGACAGGGCCAGAATTCACCCCTCCACTTT. Full variable domain (missing parts from reference TRBV7-9 and TRBJ1-6): DTGVSQNPRHKITKRGQNVTFRCDPISEHNRLYWYRQTLGQGPEFLTYFQNEAQLEKSRLLSDRFSAERPKGSFSTLEIQRTEQGDSAMYLCASSSGQGQNSPLHFGNGTRLTVT.

V gene TRBV11-2 combines with J gene TRBJ2-3; 13 bases match TRBD2. Germline loops: CDR1 SGHAT, CDR2 FQNNGV. The V gene end was trimmed by 4 bases and the J gene end by 3 bases; junction bases not matched to a gene: 7. This CDR3 is built from 17 residues. The CDR3, as DNA: TGTGCCAGCAGCTCCCCGACTAGCGGGAGGCGGACAGATACGCAGTATTTT. Translation: CASSSPTSGRRTDTQYF.

This clonotype was counted only a few times. V and J are TRBV12-3 or TRBV12-4 and TRBJ2-3; the match to TRBD2 covers 12 bases. Trimming at V came to 4 bases and at J to 4 bases, leaving 3 bases not matched to a gene. The CDR3 loop spans 15 amino acids. CDR3 amino acids: CASSYLAGGSDTQYF. As DNA, the CDR3 is TGTGCCAGCAGTTATCTAGCGGGGGGGTCAGATACGCAGTATTTT.

This chain connects TRBV5-1 to TRBJ2-7; TRBD2 agrees at 11 bases. Trimming took 3 bases from V and 3 from J; bases not matched to a gene: 5. There are 15 residues in the CDR3. In germline, CDR1 is SGHRS, CDR2 YFSETQ. The CDR3 reads CASSSGTSGFYEQYF. CDR3 in DNA: TGCGCCAGCAGCTCCGGGACTAGCGGATTCTACGAGCAGTACTTC.

The chain uses TRBV15 and TRBJ2-3; D gene ambiguous. Germline V gene data show CDR1 as LNHNV and CDR2 as YYDKDF (reference sequence). Trimming removed 3 bases at V and 2 bases at J, with 6 bases between. The CDR3 spans 13 residues. As DNA, the CDR3 is TGTGCCACCAGCAGGTCCAACACAGATACGCAGTATTTT. This gives the protein CATSRSNTDTQYF.

This rearrangement joins TRBV9 to TRBJ2-7; maybe TRBD2 (5 bases). The germline CDR1 and CDR2 sequences are SGDLS and YYNGEE. This CDR3 is built from 15 residues. V gave up 0 bases and J gave up 0 bases, with 10 bases separating them. CDR3 residues: CASSVVPGSSYEQYF. CDR3 nucleotides: TGTGCCAGCAGCGTAGTGCCGGGAAGCTCCTACGAGCAGTACTTC.

This clonotype has just a few counts. The chain recombines TRBV7-2 with TRBJ2-4; no firm D call. Per germline, CDR1 SGHTA and CDR2 FQGNSA. CDR3 size: 12 residues. Trimming pared 1 base from V and 6 bases from J, leaving 4 bases between. CDR3 residues: CASSLVSNIQYF. Here the CDR3 DNA reads TGTGCCAGCAGCTTAGTCTCAAACATTCAGTACTTC.

This clonotype was detected ten times or more. V is TRBV7-9 and J is TRBJ1-5; maybe TRBD1 (6 bases). Germline V CDR1 and CDR2: SEHNR, FQNEAQ (reference sequence). The CDR3 spans 16 residues. With 0 bases removed from V and 3 bases from J, the gap between germline ends came to 12 bases. The CDR3 region has the DNA TGTGCCAGCAGCTTAGCGGGGCAGGGACACAATCAGCCCCAGCATTTT. The encoded protein is CASSLAGQGHNQPQHF.

The table lists this clonotype with a few counts. This chain joins TRBV5-1 and TRBJ2-7; maybe TRBD2 (6 bases). Trimming left V 2 bases short and J 6 bases short, with 15 bases between. Germline V gene sequence: CDR1 SGHRS, CDR2 YFSETQ. The CDR3 length is 14 residues. This chain's CDR3 is CASSFIPGVFEQYF. The CDR3 DNA is TGCGCCAGCAGCTTTATCCCGGGGGTCTTCGAGCAGTACTTC.

This sequence joins TRBV5-6 and TRBJ1-1; possibly TRBD1 for D (6 bases). CDR3 size: 18 residues. Germline CDR1 is SGHDT and CDR2 is YYEEEE. V gave up 0 bases and J gave up 9 bases, with 27 bases separating them. The CDR3 sequence is CASSLGTGSGAARRKAFF. Written as DNA, the CDR3 is TGTGCCAGCAGCTTGGGCACGGGGTCAGGGGCAGCCCGAAGGAAAGCTTTCTTT.

This clonotype was counted between two and nine times. The chain is built from TRBV5-1 and TRBJ2-2, with a tentative D call TRBD2 (6 bases). Germline V gene lookup returns CDR1 SGHRS and CDR2 YFSETQ. The CDR3 extends over 15 amino acids. V was shortened by 4 bases and J by 2 bases, with 12 bases between the two germline ends. The CDR3 DNA reads TGCGCCAGCAGCAGTAATAGCGGAAACACCGGGGAGCTGTTTTTT. This gives the protein CASSSNSGNTGELFF.

The V and J genes are TRBV19 and TRBJ1-6; tentative D call: TRBD1 (6 bases). Germline CDR1 LNHDA, CDR2 SQIVND (reference sequence). The V end lost 6 bases, the J end lost 10 bases, and 22 bases lay between the germline ends. The CDR3 runs to 16 residues. The CDR3 DNA sequence: TGTGCCAGTAGCAATCAATATGGGGGCGGCGGATCACCCCTCCACTTT. Translated: CASSNQYGGGGSPLHF.